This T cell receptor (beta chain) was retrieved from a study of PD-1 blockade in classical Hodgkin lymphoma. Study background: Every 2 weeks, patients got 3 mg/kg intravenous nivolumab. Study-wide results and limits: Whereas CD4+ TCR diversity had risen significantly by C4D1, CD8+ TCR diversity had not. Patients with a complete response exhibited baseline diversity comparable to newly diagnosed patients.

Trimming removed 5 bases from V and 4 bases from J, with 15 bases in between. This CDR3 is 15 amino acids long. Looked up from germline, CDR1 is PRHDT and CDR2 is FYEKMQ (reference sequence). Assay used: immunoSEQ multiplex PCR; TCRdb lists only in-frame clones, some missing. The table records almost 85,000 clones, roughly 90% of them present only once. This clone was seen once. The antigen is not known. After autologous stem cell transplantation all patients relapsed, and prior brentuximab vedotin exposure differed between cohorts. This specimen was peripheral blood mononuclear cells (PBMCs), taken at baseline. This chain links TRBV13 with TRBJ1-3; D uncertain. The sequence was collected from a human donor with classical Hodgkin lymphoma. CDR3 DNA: TGTGCCAGCAGCCTCAGCCCCCGGTCCGGAAACACCATATATTTT. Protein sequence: CASSLSPRSGNTIYF.